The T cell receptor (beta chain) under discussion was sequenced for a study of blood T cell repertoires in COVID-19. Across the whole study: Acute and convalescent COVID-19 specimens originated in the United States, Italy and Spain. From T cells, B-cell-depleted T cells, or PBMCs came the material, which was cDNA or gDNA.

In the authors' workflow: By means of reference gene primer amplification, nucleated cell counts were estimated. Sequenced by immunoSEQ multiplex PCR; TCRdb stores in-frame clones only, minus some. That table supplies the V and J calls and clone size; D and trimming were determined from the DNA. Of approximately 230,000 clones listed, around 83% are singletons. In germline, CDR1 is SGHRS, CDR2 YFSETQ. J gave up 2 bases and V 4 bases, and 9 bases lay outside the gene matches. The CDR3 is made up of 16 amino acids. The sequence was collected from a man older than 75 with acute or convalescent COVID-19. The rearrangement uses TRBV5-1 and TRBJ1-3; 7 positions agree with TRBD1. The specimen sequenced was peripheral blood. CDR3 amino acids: CASSPGDREAGNTIYF. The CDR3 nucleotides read TGCGCCAGCAGCCCGGGAGACAGGGAGGCTGGAAACACCATATATTTT.